Detailed here is one T cell receptor (beta chain). The target of this receptor is not known. No base-level quality is on record; no much larger clone is a single base apart. These data come from a study of blood T cell repertoires in COVID-19 (dated by TCRdb to 2020 to 2021). As for the study more broadly: Collaborator samples came from the United States, Italy and Spain and covered acute and convalescent phases of COVID-19. The material from the prospective study consisted of cDNA or gDNA derived from T cells, B-cell-depleted T cells, or PBMCs. Deeply sampled blood TCRbeta repertoires from subjects exposed to, actively infected with, or recovered from COVID-19 were included in the dataset. The repertoires were released in a freely available public database intended as a resource for research on the immune response to SARS-CoV-2. The samples were drawn from two sources: the first 160 participants of the ongoing ImmuneRACE study, and over 950 subjects contributed by 6 global collaborators. Sample metadata almost always included a de-identified subject ID, COVID-19 status, age in years and sex. HLA class I and class II types, where available, came from metadata supplied by the sample provider rather than from assay-based typing. The investigation overall reported the following: The amount of clinical and demographic metadata varied by source and participant and was provided uncurated.

The immunoSEQ Assay, a bias-controlled multiplex PCR, was used to amplify TCRbeta CDR3 regions from genomic DNA. The original methods were these. The number of nucleated cells in each sample was estimated by amplification of reference gene primers within the assay. To quantify the absolute abundance of each unique TCRbeta CDR3 rearrangement, sequence reads were collapsed and filtered. For each sample, productive Simpson clonality was calculated as the square root of Simpson's diversity index across productive rearrangements. TCRdb provides this immuneACCESS table in a form limited to in-frame rearrangements. Some clones are lacking; in checked studies, under half of them reflect an unresolved V gene, and why the rest are absent is not known. V and J calls and clone size are those listed in that table; D and trimming were worked out from the DNA. The sample table lists approximately 320,000 clones, 65% to 90% of them with a count of one. The top ten constitute around 7.8% of the sample.

Collaborating institutions collected whole blood in K2EDTA tubes following their own protocols. For TCRbeta analysis, collaborators shipped samples in one of three forms: frozen whole blood, isolated PBMCs, or DNA extracted from either of those sample types. Relative to germline, V is 5 bases shorter and J is 4 bases shorter, with 10 bases between their ends. CDR1 and CDR2 were assigned from the germline V gene as KGHDR and SFDVKD. The CDR3 holds 13 amino acids from the cysteine to the phenylalanine. The DNA shown is the 39-base CDR3, in frame from base 1. The specimen sequenced was peripheral blood. The TCR originated in a human donor in a cohort sampled during active COVID-19. The sequence links TRBV24-1 to TRBJ1-2; the D gene cannot be named for sure. This receptor has the CDR3 CATSGSELYGYTF. The nucleotide sequence is given as TGTGCCACCAGTGGCAGCGAGCTCTATGGCTACACCTTC.